What follows describes a single T cell receptor beta chain. Its antigen remains unidentified. No much larger clone is present one base from it, and per-base qualities are unavailable. The data are from a study of cytomegalovirus exposure and HLA in healthy donors (dated by TCRdb to the late 2010s). Some background on the complete study: According to an earlier analysis of 587 of the donors, about 179 million T cells yielded 117 million unique TCR beta sequences and 276 Gb of sequence data. An early release that covered fewer than 800 HLA-typed donors contained around 330 gigabases of sequencing data and around 85 million unique TCR sequences. Of the 300 to 500 genotyped donors, 65% to 90% were placed in the genetic ancestry cluster associated with self-reported Caucasian donors. The study aimed to test whether cataloging public T cell receptors could reveal signatures of past pathogen exposure. The T cell repertoires of roughly 660 subjects were profiled by immunosequencing and related to cytomegalovirus serostatus. Besides the first cohort of roughly 700 subjects, a separate validation cohort made up of roughly 120 different subjects was used. High-throughput TCR immunosequencing, statistical association of individual TCRs with disease status, and machine learning were combined to predict cytomegalovirus infection status. A later analysis re-analyzed previously published TCR beta repertoires from about 600 donors and added high-resolution HLA genotyping to study TCR occurrence patterns. Rather than drawing on any new phenotypic data, the later analysis identified candidate immune exposures from TCR beta sequences and the way those sequences occurred across donors. An earlier analysis of a few hundred of the donors applied high-throughput TCR beta sequencing to assess whether each TCR beta V gene segment acted as functional or pseudogenic. Donor age, sex, ethnicity and CMV serostatus were compiled alongside the repertoire data. In a later genetic analysis, genome-wide SNP genotypes for about three fifths of the roughly 670 donors were used, and that subset was treated as a discovery cohort. All discovery cohort repertoires had been generated on a single sequencing platform. Both class I and class II loci were covered by HLA typing, at four-digit resolution. Typing coverage varied by locus: 629-630 donors for A, B, C, DRB1 and DQB1; around 560 for DQA1; around 570 for DPA1; fewer than 480 for DPB1. Roughly 5 DR-DQ haplotypes were handled as single units for association and clustering, since linkage in the cohort was strong. Among a few hundred genotyped donors of the cohort, an average of roughly 240,000 unique TCR beta nucleotide sequences were sequenced per donor, roughly a sixth of them non-productive. What the study reported, not specific to this receptor: An earlier analysis of 587 of the donors showed that most TCR beta V segments appeared in productive rearrangements either about 90% or about 30% of the time, which broadly matched IMGT annotations. The only immune exposure information available for the cohort was CMV serostatus. The authors suggested that the approach could potentially be generalized to other disease states and immunological phenotypes. A total of fewer than 200 TCR beta chains were listed by the study as associated with cytomegalovirus. V-gene and J-gene trimming of TCR beta chains was associated with a missense DCLRE1C variant in a later genetic analysis, and the association was replicated in an independent cohort. In a later genetic analysis, fewer N-insertions in productive TCRs were reported among donors in an Asian-associated ancestry cluster than the roughly 700-donor mean. In a later analysis, HLA-associated TCR beta chains showed more clonal expansion and lower generation probabilities than non-associated chains that were equally common. Assigning TCR associations to individual alleles was difficult when HLA alleles, especially DR and DQ, strongly co-occurred. According to a later analysis, most CMV-associated TCR beta chains appeared to be HLA-restricted, and the HLA associations seemed to be driven largely by CMV exposure. In both the original and validation cohorts, the classifier was reported to diagnose cytomegalovirus status with high specificity and sensitivity. A further reported finding was that TCR beta sequences accurately predicted the HLA-A and HLA-B alleles for most subjects in the first cohort. The sequencing pipeline was judged likely to have produced a cluster of highly shared sequence variants as a technical artifact. Only TCR beta chains were sequenced in this cohort, and the absence of alpha or paired-chain data limited detectable features. In a later analysis, the rate of TCR association differed among HLA loci, with DRB1 alleles having the most associated TCRs and HLA-C alleles having the fewest. Because counts were too low, 15 to 20 rarely observed V segments, including chromosome 9 orphons, were left out of the earlier analysis of approximately 580 of the donors. A few of the identified cytomegalovirus-associated TCR beta chains were confirmed in vitro to be specific for cytomegalovirus antigens. Correlated functional status among segregating V segments might be attributable to linkage disequilibrium, but an unknown experimental factor could not be ruled out. Some IMGT-functional V segments, including TRBV6-2 and TRBV6-3, could not be distinguished by the 87-base-pair reads and were therefore excluded. Roughly uniform sequencing depth across donors was assumed in presence/absence analyses, although this assumption may not hold. A later analysis reported that several top co-occurrence clusters appeared linked to parvovirus B19, influenza, CMV and Epstein-Barr virus. In a later analysis, about 17,000 TCR beta sequences were associated with specific HLA alleles at a false discovery rate of 0.05. Most TCR sequences were seen in very few donors, while some public TCRs were found in many individuals. Because some donors lacked HLA typing at each locus, the association tests relied only on the typed subset.

The cohort comprised hundreds of healthy bone marrow donors. At the time of sampling, every cohort member was nominally healthy, though immune exposures that went unrecorded were likely present. The donor tested CMV seronegative and was one of the 352 seronegative cohort members. A peripheral blood sample was collected from each donor, and TCR beta sequencing was performed on peripheral blood mononuclear cells. Genomic DNA extraction from the blood cell samples was performed with the Qiagen DNeasy Blood Extraction Kit. The junction shows trimming of 5 bases on V and 2 bases on J, and the gene matches do not reach 5 bases of it. Taken from cysteine to phenylalanine, the CDR3 has 14 residues. The retained sequence is limited to the CDR3, 42 bases, with the frame set at the first base. CDR1 and CDR2, looked up from the germline V gene (reference sequence), are MNHEY and SMNVEV. The protocol used for the library was the immunoSEQ multiplex PCR assay. For the multiplex PCR, a mixture combining 60 forward primers for TCR Vbeta segments and 13 reverse primers for TCR Jbeta segments was used. Amplification of the CDR3 region of rearranged TCR beta genes was performed with a multiplex PCR assay on genomic DNA. Amplified TCR beta libraries were sequenced as 87-base-pair reads on the Illumina HiSeq System. Per the original workflow: A later analysis counted some 74 million unique TCR beta chains across the roughly 700 repertoires, and roughly 10 million of these chains were shared by at least two donors. Raw reads were error-corrected and collapsed into unique sequences by a nearest-neighbor algorithm in which closely related sequences were merged to remove PCR and sequencing errors. V, D and J gene segments were assigned by aligning CDR3 sequences to IMGT reference sequences. Each retained sequence needed at least a six-nucleotide match to both a V gene segment and a J gene segment. Rearrangements were called productive when the CDR3 lacked stop codons and stayed in frame with V and J; all others were non-productive. CDR3 was defined according to IMGT convention as the region running from the second conserved V-encoded cysteine to the conserved J-encoded phenylalanine. The earlier analysis of some 540 of the donors excluded any sequence lacking an unambiguous match to a single V gene segment. In an earlier analysis of 450 to 700 of the donors, V segments were called functional above 56.7% productive rearrangements and were called segregating when the between-donor standard deviation exceeded 5%. A statistical classification framework was developed to diagnose cytomegalovirus status using the catalog of TCR beta chain sequences. In a later analysis, V and J genes were assigned by comparing TCR nucleotide sequences against IMGT/GENE-DB human TR gene sequences. In a later analysis, CDR3 sequences and most-parsimonious VDJ recombination scenarios were assigned using the TCRdist pipeline. In a later analysis, each TCR beta chain was defined by its CDR3 amino acid sequence together with its V-gene family, and reads without a unique V-gene family were excluded. A later analysis removed roughly 590 highly shared, low-generation-probability nucleotide sequences to deal with suspected cross-contamination and a sequencing artifact. For each public chain, a later analysis derived a clonal expansion index from normalized ranks of inferred template counts within each repertoire. In a later analysis, generation probabilities were computed using a VDJ recombination model fitted to out-of-frame rearrangements, and the results were checked against IGoR. A later analysis scored TCR-TCR, TCR-HLA and TCR-CMV co-occurrence with hypergeometric tests, applying a repertoire-size bias correction to TCR pairs. In a later analysis, false discovery rates were estimated by permuting HLA or CMV assignments 20 times. In a later analysis, co-occurring TCRs were grouped using DBSCAN, and TCRdist sequence similarity was added for clustering within HLA-allele-positive subsets. For co-occurrence clustering, repertoires with fewer than 30,000 or more than 120,000 public chains were excluded, along with several repertoires with anomalous nucleotide sharing. The table was pulled from immuneACCESS by TCRdb, which kept in-frame rearrangements only. Such tables lose some clones; where checked, under half of the loss comes from unresolved V genes, and the rest has no known cause. V and J calls and clone size are copied from that table; D and trimming were computed from the DNA. The sample table holds around 130,000 clones, of which about 80% were seen once. The ten largest clones represent 2.7% of the sample.

Recombination linked TRBV27 to TRBJ2-7; 8 central nucleotides agree with TRBD2. Material for sequencing was PBMCs. The TCR originated in a boy aged 2 to 10 in good health and CMV-seronegative. In nucleotide form, the sequence is TGTGCCAGCAGTGTAGCGGGACCGCCCTACGAGCAGTACTTC. The translation is CASSVAGPPYEQYF.